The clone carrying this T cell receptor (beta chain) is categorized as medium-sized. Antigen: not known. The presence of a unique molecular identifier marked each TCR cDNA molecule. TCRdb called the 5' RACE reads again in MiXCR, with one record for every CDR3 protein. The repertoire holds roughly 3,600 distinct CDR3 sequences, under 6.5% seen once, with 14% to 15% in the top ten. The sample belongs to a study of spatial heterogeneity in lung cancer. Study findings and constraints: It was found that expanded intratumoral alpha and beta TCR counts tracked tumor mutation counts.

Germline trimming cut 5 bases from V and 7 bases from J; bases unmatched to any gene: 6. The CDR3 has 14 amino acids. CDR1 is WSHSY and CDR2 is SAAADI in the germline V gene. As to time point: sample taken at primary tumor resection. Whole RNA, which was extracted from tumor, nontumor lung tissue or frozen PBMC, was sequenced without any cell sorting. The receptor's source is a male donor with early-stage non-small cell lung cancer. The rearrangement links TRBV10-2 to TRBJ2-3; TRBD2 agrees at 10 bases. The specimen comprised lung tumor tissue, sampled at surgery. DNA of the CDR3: TGCGCCAGCAGTTCCAGCGGGGGGGGGAATACGCAGTATTTT. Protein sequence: CASSSSGGGNTQYF.